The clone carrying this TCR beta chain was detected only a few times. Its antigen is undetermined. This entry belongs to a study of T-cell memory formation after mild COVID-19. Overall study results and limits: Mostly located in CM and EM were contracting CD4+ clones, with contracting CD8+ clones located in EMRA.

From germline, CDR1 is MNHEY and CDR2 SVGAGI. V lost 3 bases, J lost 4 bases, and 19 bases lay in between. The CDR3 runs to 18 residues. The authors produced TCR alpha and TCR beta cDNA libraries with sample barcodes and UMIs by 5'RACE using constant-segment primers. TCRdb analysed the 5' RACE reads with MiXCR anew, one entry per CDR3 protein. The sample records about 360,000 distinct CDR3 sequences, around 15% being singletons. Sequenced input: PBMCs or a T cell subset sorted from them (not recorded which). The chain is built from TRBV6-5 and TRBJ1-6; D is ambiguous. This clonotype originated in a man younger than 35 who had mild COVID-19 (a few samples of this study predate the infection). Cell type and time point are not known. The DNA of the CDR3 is TGTGCCAGCAGTTATTGGGCCGCAAGGAGCCGATATAATTCACCCCTCCACTTT. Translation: CASSYWAARSRYNSPLHF.